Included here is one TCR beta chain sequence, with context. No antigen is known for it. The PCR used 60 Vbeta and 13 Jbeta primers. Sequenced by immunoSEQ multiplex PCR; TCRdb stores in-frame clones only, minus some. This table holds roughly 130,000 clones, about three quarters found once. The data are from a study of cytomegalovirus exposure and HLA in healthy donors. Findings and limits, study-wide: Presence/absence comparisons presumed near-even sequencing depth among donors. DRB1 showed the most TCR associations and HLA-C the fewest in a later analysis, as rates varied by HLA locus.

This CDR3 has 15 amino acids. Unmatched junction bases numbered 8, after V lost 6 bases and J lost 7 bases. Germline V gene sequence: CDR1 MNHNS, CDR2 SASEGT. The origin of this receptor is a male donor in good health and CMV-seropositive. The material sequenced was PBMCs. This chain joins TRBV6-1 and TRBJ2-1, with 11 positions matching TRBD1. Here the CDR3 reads CASSQGQGARNEQFF. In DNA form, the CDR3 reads TGTGCCAGCAGCCAAGGACAGGGGGCGCGGAATGAGCAGTTCTTC.